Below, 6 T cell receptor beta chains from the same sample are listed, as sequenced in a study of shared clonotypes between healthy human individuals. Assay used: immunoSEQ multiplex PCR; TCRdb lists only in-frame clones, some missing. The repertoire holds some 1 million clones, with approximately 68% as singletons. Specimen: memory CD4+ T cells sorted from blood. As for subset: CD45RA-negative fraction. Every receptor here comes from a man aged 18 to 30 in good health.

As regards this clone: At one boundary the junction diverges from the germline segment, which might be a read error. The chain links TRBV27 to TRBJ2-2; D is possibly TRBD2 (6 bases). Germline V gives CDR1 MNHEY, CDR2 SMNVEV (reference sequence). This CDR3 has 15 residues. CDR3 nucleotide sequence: TGTGCCAGCAGTTTTCGGGGGATCAACACCAGGGAGCTGTTTTTT. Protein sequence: CASSFRGINTRELFF.

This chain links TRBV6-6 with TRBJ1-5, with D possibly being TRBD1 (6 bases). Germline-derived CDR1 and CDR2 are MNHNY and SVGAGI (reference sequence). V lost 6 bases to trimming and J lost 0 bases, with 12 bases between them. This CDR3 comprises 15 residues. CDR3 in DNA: TGTGCCAGCAGCCCTCAGGGGCCTAGCAATCAGCCCCAGCATTTT. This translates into CASSPQGPSNQPQHF.

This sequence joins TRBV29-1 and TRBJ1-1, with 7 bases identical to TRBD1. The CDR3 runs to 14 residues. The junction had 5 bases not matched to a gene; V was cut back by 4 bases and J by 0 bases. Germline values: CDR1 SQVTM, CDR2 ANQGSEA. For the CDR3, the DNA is TGCAGCGTTGGCGCCGACAGGGTGAACACTGAAGCTTTCTTT. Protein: CSVGADRVNTEAFF.

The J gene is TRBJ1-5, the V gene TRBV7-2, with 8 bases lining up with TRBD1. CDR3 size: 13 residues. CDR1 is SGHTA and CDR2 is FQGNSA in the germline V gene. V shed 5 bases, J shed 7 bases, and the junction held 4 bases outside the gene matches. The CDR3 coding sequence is TGTGCCAGCAGCGCACGACAGGGGCAGCCCCAGCATTTT. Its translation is CASSARQGQPQHF.

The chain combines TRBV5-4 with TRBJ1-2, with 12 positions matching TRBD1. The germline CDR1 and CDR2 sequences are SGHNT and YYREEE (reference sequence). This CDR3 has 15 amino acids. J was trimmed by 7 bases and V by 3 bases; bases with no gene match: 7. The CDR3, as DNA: TGTGCCAGCAGCTCCACCGGGACAGGGGGCCTTGGCTACACCTTC. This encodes CASSSTGTGGLGYTF.

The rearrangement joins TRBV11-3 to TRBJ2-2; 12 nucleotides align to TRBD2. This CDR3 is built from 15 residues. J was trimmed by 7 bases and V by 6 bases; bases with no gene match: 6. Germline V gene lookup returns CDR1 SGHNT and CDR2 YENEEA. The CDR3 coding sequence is TGTGCCAGCAGACAGGGACTAGCGGGTGACGGGGAGCTGTTTTTT. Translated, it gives CASRQGLAGDGELFF. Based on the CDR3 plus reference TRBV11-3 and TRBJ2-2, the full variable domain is EAGVVQSPRYKIIEKKQPVAFWCNPISGHNTLYWYLQNLGQGPELLIRYENEEAVDDSQLPKDRFSAERLKGVDSTLKIQPAELGDSAVYLCASRQGLAGDGELFFGEGSRLTVL.